Listed below are T cell receptor beta chains from one sample, sequenced in a study of T-cell memory formation after mild COVID-19. TCRdb passed the 5' RACE reads through MiXCR, listing each CDR3 protein once. The sample carries 120,000 to 150,000 distinct CDR3 sequences, about 6% recorded once. Sequenced sample: PBMCs or a T cell subset sorted from them (not recorded which). Receptors originate from an adult woman who had mild COVID-19 (a few samples of this study predate the infection). Cell type and time point are not known. Both conserved end residues are part of each CDR3. Each record gives: V gene, CDR3 length, J gene, CDR3 protein.

>TRBV7-9|15|TRBJ2-1
CASSLGPGAHPEQFF
>TRBV9|15|TRBJ1-5
CASSVGPEGNQPQHF
>TRBV12-5|16|TRBJ2-1
CASGFYRGSWDNEQFF
>TRBV24-1|13|TRBJ2-2
CATVGTGPGELFF
>TRBV7-2|14|TRBJ1-1
CASSFGLENTEAFF
>TRBV29-1|13|TRBJ2-1
CSVVPSGRGGQFF
>TRBV6-5|18|TRBJ2-1
CASSYSTGASYLGNEQFF
>TRBV7-2|16|TRBJ1-3
CASSLVGGQAGNTIYF
>TRBV28|18|TRBJ2-1
CASSLGTSGRKSYNEQFF
>TRBV4-2|17|TRBJ2-3
CASSQSSSGSRTDTQYF
>TRBV20-1|15|TRBJ2-3
CSVNPRDRGADTQYF
>TRBV5-5|13|TRBJ1-2
CASSYRDSNGYTF
>TRBV7-9|12|TRBJ1-1
CASSFAGGEAFF